This TCR beta chain stems from a study of vaccination effects on CD4 cells after COVID-19 (dated by TCRdb to between 2021 and 2022). Looking at the study overall: Each participant got two doses of an mRNA SARS-CoV-2 vaccine, either BNT162b2 or mRNA-1273. Cultures from other donors in the study were sequenced using the Oncomine TCR Beta short-read assay on an Illumina iSeq 100. The full study included fewer than eleven COVID-19 convalescent patients and a few SARS-CoV-2-naive healthy vaccine recipients. The study compared SARS-CoV-2 spike-specific CD4+ TCR repertoires before and after mRNA vaccination in COVID-19 convalescent patients and infection-naive vaccine recipients. Paper-wide results and their limitations: Both infection-induced and vaccine-induced clones contracted markedly at late post-vaccination timepoints, which is consistent with waning T cell responses. In healthy vaccine recipients, vaccine-induced clones were almost all SARS-CoV-2 mono-reactive, with only 1 of 255 being cross-reactive with common cold coronaviruses. Limitations of the study were the small number of convalescent patients and the absence of early post-infection timepoints.

To identify antigen-specific CD4+ T cell clonotypes by their expansion, the ViraFEST assay first stimulated PBMC with viral peptide pools and then applied TCR sequencing. After more than 9 days of culture, CD4+ T cells were isolated with the EasySep CD4+ T cell isolation kit. Negative nucleocapsid antibody results before and after vaccination confirmed that the healthy vaccine recipients had no prior SARS-CoV-2 infection. Approximately 2 million PBMC per well were cultured in IMDM with roughly 5% human AB serum, 7.5 to 10 IU/ml IL-2 and gentamicin, plus 10 ug/ml peptides. On days 3 and 7, half of the culture medium was replaced with fresh IL-2-containing medium. Unless otherwise noted, each peptide stimulation condition was cultured in triplicate wells. Using Ficoll-Paque Plus gradient centrifugation, PBMC were separated from whole blood and then either used fresh or cryopreserved at -140C. The spike proteins of SARS-CoV-2 and of the common cold coronaviruses HCoV-NL63, HCoV-OC43 and HCoV-229E were spanned by overlapping peptide pools. The QIAamp micro DNA kit was used to extract genomic DNA from the cultured CD4+ T cells.

Library preparation employed the immunoSEQ multiplex PCR assay. TCR beta CDR3 sequencing was performed on DNA from the cultured, isolated CD4+ T cells. Under the source paper's analysis protocol: The analysis removed non-productive TCR sequences, trimmed reads to the CDR3 region, and retained only CDR3s that were 7 or more amino acids long. The MANAFEST web app was used to identify antigen-specific clonotypes by comparing expansion in peptide wells with expansion in reference cultures. For clones to be considered positive, expansion at FDR<0.05 versus reference and all other wells, an odds ratio above 5, and a frequency above 0.1% in two replicate wells were required. Cross-reactive clonotypes were defined as significantly expanded in SARS-CoV-2 spike wells and in at least one common cold coronavirus spike condition. CDR3 similarity was assessed by Levenshtein distance with the stringdist R package, and unrooted trees were built with ape in R 3.6.1. Drawn from immuneACCESS, this table holds only the in-frame rearrangements with V and J called that TCRdb kept. Clones are partly lost; checked studies trace under half to an unresolved V gene and leave the rest unexplained. From that table come the V and J calls and clone size; the DNA was used to work out D and trimming. The sample records about 63,000 clones, approximately 75% of which are singletons. Jointly, the top ten make up roughly 3.5% of the sample.

As regards this clone: This receptor's antigen is unknown. Base quality data are lacking; no much larger clone is found one base away.

V loses 6 bases at its end and J loses 3 bases; junction bases beyond the gene matches: 9. From the cysteine up to the phenylalanine, the CDR3 has a length of 16 residues. Only the CDR3 region is kept as DNA, spanning 48 bases read in frame from base 1. According to the germline V gene, CDR1 reads SGHTA and CDR2 reads FQGNSA. The sequencing here drew on CD4+ T cells from PBMCs cultured with HCoV-OC43 spike peptides, taken before COVID-19 vaccination. The cell subset or site tag for this specimen amounts to: HCoV-OC43 spike overlapping peptide pool stimulation. The sequence links TRBV7-2 to TRBJ1-5; 9 nucleotides in the junction match TRBD1. The TCR sequence derives from a human donor who received a COVID-19 vaccine. The CDR3 amino acid sequence is: CASSQQGAGFNQPQHF. In nucleotides, the sequence is TGTGCCAGCAGTCAACAGGGGGCGGGATTCAATCAGCCCCAGCATTTT. Full variable domain (CDR3 extended with the reference TRBV7-2 and TRBJ1-5 proteins): GAGVSQSPSNKVTEKGKDVELRCDPISGHTALYWYRQSLGQGLEFLIYFQGNSAPDKSGLPSDRFSAERTGGSVSTLTIQRTQQEDSAVYLCASSQQGAGFNQPQHFGDGTRLSIL.